A selection of T cell receptor beta chains follows, all from one sample in a study of T cells in Graves' hyperthyroidism and ophthalmopathy. TCRdb fed the multiplex PCR reads into MiXCR, producing one record per CDR3 protein. The data hold about 530,000 distinct CDR3 sequences, with roughly 18% observed a single time. Input material: blood. Receptors originate from a woman aged 18-35 years with Graves' ophthalmopathy. Both conserved end residues are part of each CDR3. A D gene is named only where the DNA matches it firmly. Size is stated for part of the rows, as once, few or many counts, or as a class when the clone is expanded.

>TRBJ1-1|TRBV5-1|NA|many
TGCGCCAGCAGCTTGAAGGTTGAGAACACTGAAGCTTTCTTT
CASSLKVENTEAFF
>TRBJ2-1|TRBV18|NA|NA
TGTGCCAGCTCACCGACAGTCAGCTCCTACAATGAGCAGTTCTTC
CASSPTVSSYNEQFF
>TRBJ1-1|TRBV2|NA|many
TGTGCCAGCAGTGAAGTGGGGGTCGGCACTGAAGCTTTCTTT
CASSEVGVGTEAFF
>TRBJ2-3|TRBV12-3/TRBV12-4|TRBD2|few
TGTGCCAGCACCACCCTCGGACTAGCGGGAGCCACAGATACGCAGTATTTT
CASTTLGLAGATDTQYF
>TRBJ2-7|TRBV28|NA|many
TGTGCCAGCAGTTTATCCCCGGCCAGGGGCCACGAGCAGTACTTC
CASSLSPARGHEQYF
>TRBJ2-7|TRBV20-1|NA|NA
TGCAGTGCTAGAGATATTAGACAGCCTTCCTACGAGCAGTACTTC
CSARDIRQPSYEQYF
>TRBJ2-7|TRBV28|TRBD2|many
TGTGCCAGCAGTCAGCCGGGACTAGCGCTCTACGAGCAGTACTTC
CASSQPGLALYEQYF
>TRBJ1-1|TRBV2|NA|many
TGTGCCAGCAGTGAAGTAGACCTGAACACTGAAGCTTTCTTT
CASSEVDLNTEAFF
>TRBJ2-7|TRBV10-2|TRBD2|few
TGCGCCAGCAGACCCCGAGAAGCGGGGGGACCCCACTACGAGCAGTACTTC
CASRPREAGGPHYEQYF
>TRBJ1-2|TRBV6-1|NA|many
TGTGCCAGCAGTGGAGGGGATTGGGCAGGGGTCTATGGCTACACCTTC
CASSGGDWAGVYGYTF
>TRBJ2-5|TRBV28|NA|many
TGTGCCAGCACTAAGGGGTGGGGAGAGACCCAGTACTTC
CASTKGWGETQYF
>TRBJ2-7|TRBV29-1|NA|many
TGCAGCGTCTGGTCGGCCGATCGCCACGAGCAGTACTTC
CSVWSADRHEQYF
>TRBJ2-1|TRBV15|NA|NA
TGTGCCACCAGCCCATCCGCCGGGGACTACAATGAGCAGTTCTTC
CATSPSAGDYNEQFF
>TRBJ2-5|TRBV7-3|TRBD2|many
TGTGCCAGCAGCTTAACTAGCGGGGGGCGCCAAGAGACCCAGTACTTC
CASSLTSGGRQETQYF
>TRBJ1-5|TRBV27|TRBD1|many
TGTGCCAGCAGTTCCGGACAGGGGATTGGCAATCAGCCCCAGCATTTT
CASSSGQGIGNQPQHF
>TRBJ2-2|TRBV2|NA|few
TGTGCCAGCAGTGAAGGAGGGACCAACACCGGGGAGCTGTTTTTT
CASSEGGTNTGELFF
>TRBJ2-7|TRBV11-2|NA|few
TGTGCCAGCAGCTTCTCCGAGCAGTACTTC
CASSFSEQYF
>TRBJ1-5|TRBV2|NA|many
TGTGCCAGCGGAAGGGGGAGGCCCCAGCATTTT
CASGRGRPQHF
>TRBJ1-4|TRBV20-1|NA|NA
TGCAGTGCTAGAGATAAGGACCTCCCAAAACTGTTTTTT
CSARDKDLPKLFF
>TRBJ2-3|TRBV19|TRBD2|few
TGTGCCAGTAGGACGACTAGCGGGTACACAGATACGCAGTATTTT
CASRTTSGYTDTQYF
>TRBJ1-2|TRBV20-1|TRBD1|many
TGCAGTACTTACCCGGGACAGGGCCGTGGCTACACCTTC
CSTYPGQGRGYTF
>TRBJ2-5|TRBV12-3/TRBV12-4|NA|many
TGTGCCAGCAGTCCCCAACTATTAGCATCCGGGACCCAGTACTTC
CASSPQLLASGTQYF
>TRBJ2-1|TRBV6-2/TRBV6-3|NA|few
TGTGCCAGCAGCATCCCGGACGGAAATGAGCAGTTCTTC
CASSIPDGNEQFF
>TRBJ2-6|TRBV9|TRBD2|few
TGTGCCAGCAGCGGGGGGACTAGCTCTCCCTACAACTCTGGGGCCAACGTCCTGACTTTC
CASSGGTSSPYNSGANVLTF
>TRBJ1-2|TRBV7-9|NA|NA
TGTGCCAGCAGCTTAGAAACGGGGGACGGAGGCTACACCTTC
CASSLETGDGGYTF
>TRBJ1-4|TRBV5-1|NA|many
TGCGCCAGCAGCTGGGGGACGGACTCTAATGAAAAACTGTTTTTT
CASSWGTDSNEKLFF
>TRBJ1-4|TRBV7-2|TRBD1|few
TGTGCCAGCAGCTTAACCGGGACAGGGCACACTAATGAAAAACTGTTTTTT
CASSLTGTGHTNEKLFF
>TRBJ1-1|TRBV19|TRBD1|NA
TGTGCCAGTAGTATAGGACGCGACACAGGGGGCATGAACACTGAAGCTTTCTTT
CASSIGRDTGGMNTEAFF
>TRBJ1-3|TRBV27|NA|many
TGTGCCAGCAGTTTAATAGGGCCCCCTGGAAACACCATATATTTT
CASSLIGPPGNTIYF
>TRBJ2-7|TRBV3-1|TRBD1|NA
TGTGCCAGCAGCCAAGTTAAACAGGGGGCTAGCGAGCAGTACTTC
CASSQVKQGASEQYF
>TRBJ2-1|TRBV9|TRBD2|NA
TGTGCCAGCAGCCCAGCGGGAGATGGGGATGAGCAGTTCTTC
CASSPAGDGDEQFF
>TRBJ2-1|TRBV27|NA|few
TGTGCCAGCAGTCTTACCGTGAGGTCCCACGAGCAGTTCTTC
CASSLTVRSHEQFF
>TRBJ2-5|TRBV6-1|TRBD2|few
TGTGCCAGCAGTTCGACTAGCGGGAGTTCTGAGACCCAGTACTTC
CASSSTSGSSETQYF
>TRBJ2-7|TRBV28|TRBD2|NA
TGTGCCAGCAGTTTACTGACGGGAGGAAAGGACGAGCAGTACTTC
CASSLLTGGKDEQYF
>TRBJ1-5|TRBV2|NA|many
TGTGCCAGCAGTGAAGGGGGGGGAGCTCAGCCCCAGCATTTT
CASSEGGGAQPQHF
>TRBJ2-2|TRBV11-2|TRBD1|many
TGTGCCAGCAGCCCCAGGACAGGGAACACCGGGGAGCTGTTTTTT
CASSPRTGNTGELFF
>TRBJ2-1|TRBV6-1|NA|NA
TGTGCCAGCAGTGAAGCGGGAGGTTACAATGAGCAGTTCTTC
CASSEAGGYNEQFF
>TRBJ2-7|TRBV20-1|TRBD2|NA
TGCAGTGCTGCTCTAGCGGGAGATGTGGCCGAGCAGTACTTC
CSAALAGDVAEQYF
>TRBJ2-7|TRBV27|TRBD2|few
TGTGCCAGCAGTCTTGGGACTAGCGGGAGCGAGCAGTACTTC
CASSLGTSGSEQYF
>TRBJ1-5|TRBV5-5|NA|NA
TGTGCCAGCAGCAAAGGGTTTGGTGGTGGTCAGCCCCAGCATTTT
CASSKGFGGGQPQHF
>TRBJ2-7|TRBV7-3|NA|few
TGTGCCAGCAGCCAGGACACCGACAGGAGGGCTCCCTACGAGCAGTACTTC
CASSQDTDRRAPYEQYF